The rows below give T cell receptor beta chains drawn from one sample of a study of blood T cell repertoires in COVID-19. The method was immunoSEQ multiplex PCR; TCRdb's version includes in-frame clones alone and lacks a portion of them. The sample yields a few hundred thousand clones, 85% to 90% seen once. The sample taken for sequencing was PBMCs or T cells enriched from blood (not recorded which). The receptor source for this set is a man aged 18 to 29 who had recovered from COVID-19. CDR3s leave out the opening cysteine and the closing phenylalanine or tryptophan.

SVAKDRATEAF	TRBV29-1
AWQSGGIQY	TRBV30
ASTYGTSGSYNEQF	TRBV5-4
ASSQPSGQTYEQY	TRBV3-1/TRBV3-2
ASSIMGGDQPQH	TRBV19
ASSSGLAGTGELF	TRBV5-1
ASSDDRGYEQY	TRBV6-1
SVSTGTGPKNIQY	TRBV29-1
ASRLQGANTGELF	TRBV7-8
ASSLERGRMNEQF	TRBV7-9
ASSIDTTSPDEQF	TRBV10-2
ASSLDPGAYEQY	TRBV4-1
ASSQVATANSYEQY	TRBV4-1
ASSRVGGPTGSPLH	TRBV2
ASSQGDRGSVEQY	TRBV4-2
ASKEAGDYNEQF	TRBV19
ASSGFLGAPNTEAF	TRBV25-1
ASSHGGYGYT	TRBV9
ASSLAGPEKLF	TRBV5-5
ASSPSQGGEQF	TRBV18
ASSVRDTYYEQY	TRBV11-2
ASSLGQNTGELF	TRBV5-1
ASVRQPPYEQY	TRBV28
ASSPRGGGGPLNEKLF	TRBV5-1
ATSDNLAGNTIY	TRBV24-1
AISGGRPTGELF	TRBV10-3
ASSYSTGGTAGELF	TRBV6-5
AGRQGVTGELF	TRBV6-6
ASSLGGISTDTQY	TRBV5-1
ASTPAAGRSSNQPQH	TRBV6-2/TRBV6-3
ASSLSSSYEQY	TRBV12-3/TRBV12-4
ASSYSWDSRQPQH	TRBV6-5
ASSPGGVTGGVQF	TRBV5-4
ASSFKGDTEAF	TRBV5-1
AISVDSQETQY	TRBV10-3
ASSKDRGKGTDTQY	TRBV19
ASSLGTGAFHQPQH	TRBV7-9
ASSLNPGTREAF	TRBV6-5
ASSQDGEGPRGGELF	TRBV3-1/TRBV3-2
ASSQLKGETQY	TRBV6-5
ASSQDWTAITEAF	TRBV4-1